These 28 T cell receptor beta chains originate from one sample sequenced in a study of CD8+CD57+ T cells in acquired aplastic anemia. Genomic DNA constituted the template upon which TCR beta VDJ and CDR3 profiling was performed. TCRdb recomputed calls from the reads with MiXCR, one row per CDR3 protein. The data hold 220,000 or so distinct CDR3 sequences, with 50% to 70% observed a single time. An expansion of CD8+CD57+ cells by flow cytometry had been shown in patients chosen for sequencing. The sample consisted of sorted CD4+, CD8+, or CD8+CD57+ T cells (not recorded which) from PBMCs. The receptors derive from a human donor with aplastic anemia.

In its sample, this clonotype was seen once. The chain is built from TRBV10-2 and TRBJ2-1, with TRBD2 matching over 7 bases. This CDR3 comprises 15 residues. V was pared by 5 bases and J by 4 bases, with 8 bases of the junction left unmatched. In germline, CDR1 is WSHSY, CDR2 SAAADI. The CDR3 DNA is TGCGCCAGCAGTAACCGGGACTACACATACAATGAGCAGTTCTTC. Encoded protein: CASSNRDYTYNEQFF.

This sequence joins TRBV7-2 and TRBJ1-2, with a possible D match to TRBD1 (6 bases). The CDR3 contains 13 residues. Trimming removed 5 bases from V and 4 bases from J, with 11 bases in between. Germline-derived CDR1 and CDR2 are SGHTA and FQGNSA. The CDR3 nucleotides are TGTGCCAGCAGCAAAAGACAGGTCTATGGCTACACCTTC. Residues: CASSKRQVYGYTF.

This clonotype was seen only once. This chain connects TRBV7-9 to TRBJ1-2; no definite D call. V dropped 6 bases and J dropped 3 bases, with 8 bases sitting between them. CDR1 and CDR2 from the germline V gene are SEHNR and FQNEAQ (reference sequence). The CDR3 loop spans 12 amino acids. The CDR3 loop reads CASSELDYGYTF. The DNA of the CDR3 is TGTGCCAGCAGTGAACTAGACTATGGCTACACCTTC.

This clonotype occurred many times. The chain recombines TRBV24-1 with TRBJ2-3; D gene uncertain. The V end was cut by 0 bases, the J end by 6 bases, with 6 bases between. The germline V gene encodes CDR1 KGHDR and CDR2 SFDVKD. This CDR3 comprises 13 residues. The CDR3, as DNA: TGTGCCACCAGTGATTTGCCGGCTGATACGCAGTATTTT. It translates to CATSDLPADTQYF.

This clonotype has only a few counts. This chain uses TRBV7-8 with TRBJ2-7; D gene uncertain. Per the germline V gene, CDR1 is SGHVS and CDR2 is FQNEAQ. V gave up 4 bases and J gave up 2 bases, with 9 bases separating them. The CDR3 covers 13 residues. CDR3 amino acids: CASSSDGPYEQYF. The CDR3 coding sequence is TGTGCCAGCAGCTCGGACGGTCCCTACGAGCAGTACTTC.

This chain uses TRBV5-5 with TRBJ2-5; no reliable D call. The CDR3 is made up of 13 amino acids. Trimming pared 3 bases from V and 4 bases from J, leaving 10 bases between. Germline CDR1 reads SGHKS; CDR2 reads YYEKEE (reference sequence). The CDR3 DNA is TGTGCCAGCAGCTCCTCACAGCGAGAGACCCAGTACTTC. It is translated as CASSSSQRETQYF.

This clonotype was counted at least ten times. The chain employs TRBV7-9 and TRBJ1-2; the D is unclear. Looked up from germline, CDR1 is SEHNR and CDR2 is FQNEAQ (reference sequence). V lost 8 bases to trimming and J lost 6 bases, with 7 bases between them. The CDR3 is 10 amino acids. CDR3 sequence (DNA): TGTGCCAGCGGGGAGAATGGCTACACCTTC. Translation gives CASGENGYTF.

This clonotype has a count of ten or more. The chain employs TRBV20-1 and TRBJ2-1; 7 nucleotides line up with TRBD1. This CDR3 region has 14 residues. Trimming removed 6 bases from V and 7 bases from J; junction bases left unmatched: 12. Per germline, CDR1 DFQATT and CDR2 SNEGSKA (reference sequence). CDR3 nucleotides: TGCAGTGCGCCAGCGGACAGGTCCCTAAATGAGCAGTTCTTC. Amino acid sequence: CSAPADRSLNEQFF.

J is TRBJ2-7 and V is TRBV27; 14 bases align to TRBD2. V shed 7 bases, J shed 7 bases, and the junction held 3 bases outside the gene matches. CDR3 length: 13 amino acids. The germline CDR1 and CDR2 sequences are MNHEY and SMNVEV (reference sequence). This chain's CDR3 is CASTGTSGSEQYF. The CDR3 DNA follows: TGTGCCAGCACCGGGACTAGCGGGAGTGAGCAGTACTTC.

This clonotype has only a few counts. This chain links TRBV2 with TRBJ1-2; D is ambiguous. V was clipped by 5 bases and J by 8 bases, with 24 bases between them. Germline CDR1 SNHLY, CDR2 FYNNEI. The CDR3 consists of 16 residues. For the CDR3, the DNA is TGTGCCAGCAGTCGATTTCAAGGGAGTACAGCTTACGGCTACACCTTC. It encodes CASSRFQGSTAYGYTF.

This clonotype appeared many times. This rearrangement joins TRBV5-1 to TRBJ1-2, with D perhaps TRBD1 (5 bases). V was cut by 3 bases and J by 3 bases, with 12 bases left in between. Germline lookup yields CDR1 SGHRS and CDR2 YFSETQ. The CDR3 spans 14 residues. The CDR3 reads CASSSNGGYYGYTF. The CDR3 DNA sequence: TGCGCCAGCAGCTCCAACGGGGGGTACTATGGCTACACCTTC.

This clonotype has only a few counts. The chain recombines TRBV5-6 with TRBJ1-2; unclear D gene. The CDR3 sequence is 12 residues long. Trimming shortened V by 0 bases and J by 7 bases, and 7 bases separated the two germline ends. Germline CDR1 SGHDT, CDR2 YYEEEE. In DNA, the CDR3 is TGTGCCAGCAGCTTGGCCCAAGGTGGCTACACCTTC. Protein: CASSLAQGGYTF.

This chain connects TRBV12-3 or TRBV12-4 to TRBJ2-3; D is unresolved. Trimming removed 10 bases from V and 5 bases from J, with 16 bases in between. The CDR3 sequence is 13 residues long. DNA of the CDR3: TGTGCCACCTCTAAGGTGATGGTAGATACGCAGTATTTT. Amino acid sequence: CATSKVMVDTQYF.

To note about this clonotype: A read error may produce the germline difference seen at one junction end. V usage is TRBV4-1 and J usage is TRBJ1-2; D ambiguous. This CDR3 spans 10 amino acids. Germline V gives CDR1 MGHRA, CDR2 YSYEKL. Here the CDR3 DNA reads TGCGCCAGCAGCCAAGCACGAATAGCCTTC. This gives the protein CASSQARIAF.

The rearrangement joins TRBV15 to TRBJ1-4, with 7 bases fitting TRBD1. The V gene end was trimmed by 0 bases and the J gene end by 7 bases; junction bases not matched to a gene: 5. Germline-derived CDR1 and CDR2 are LNHNV and YYDKDF (reference sequence). The CDR3 is made up of 15 amino acids. The CDR3: CATSRERGLSEKLFF. For the CDR3, the DNA is TGTGCCACCAGCAGAGAGAGGGGGCTGAGTGAAAAACTGTTTTTT. The full variable domain, its missing parts supplied by reference TRBV15 and TRBJ1-4, is DAMVIQNPRYQVTQFGKPVTLSCSQTLNHNVMYWYQQKSSQAPKLLFHYYDKDFNNEADTPDNFQSRRPNTSFCFLDIRSPGLGDTAMYLCATSRERGLSEKLFFGSGTQLSVL.

The rearrangement uses TRBV29-1 and TRBJ1-4; D is unclear. Germline V lookup: CDR1 SQVTM, CDR2 ANQGSEA. Trimming left V 5 bases short and J 6 bases short, with 13 bases between. This CDR3 spans 13 amino acids. In DNA form, the CDR3 reads TGCAGCGTTCGCGACGGGAGGGATGAAAAACTGTTTTTT. Its translation is CSVRDGRDEKLFF.

The rearrangement uses TRBV7-2 and TRBJ2-7, with D perhaps matching TRBD1 or TRBD2 (5 bases each). Trimming took off 5 bases at V and 5 bases at J, with 7 bases between the two ends. Germline loops: CDR1 SGHTA, CDR2 FQGNSA. CDR3 length: 11 residues. The CDR3 reads CASSGGDEQYF. The CDR3 DNA follows: TGTGCCAGCAGCGGGGGAGACGAGCAGTACTTC.

This rearrangement joins TRBV7-2 to TRBJ2-3, with 7 positions matching TRBD2. V lost 4 bases, J lost 6 bases, and 10 bases stayed unmatched. The germline V gene encodes CDR1 SGHTA and CDR2 FQGNSA. The CDR3 loop spans 15 amino acids. The CDR3 nucleotides are TGTGCCAGCAGCTCTATATACGGACTAGGGGATACGCAGTATTTT. The encoded protein is CASSSIYGLGDTQYF.

This chain joins TRBV24-1 and TRBJ2-5; 10 positions match TRBD1. Trimming at V came to 5 bases and at J to 0 bases, leaving 2 bases not matched to a gene. CDR1 is KGHDR and CDR2 is SFDVKD in the germline V gene. The CDR3 sequence is 15 residues long. The CDR3 DNA sequence: TGTGCCACCAGTGGCGGGACAGGGGACCAAGAGACCCAGTACTTC. As protein: CATSGGTGDQETQYF.

The chain is built from TRBV6-4 and TRBJ2-2; TRBD2 agrees at 8 bases. The CDR3 is 16 amino acids. V gave up 5 bases and J gave up 2 bases; unmatched junction bases: 7. CDR1 and CDR2 from the germline V gene are MRHNA and SNTAGT. The CDR3 nucleotides read TGTGCCAGCAGTCCCCAAGCGGGGGCAAACACCGGGGAGCTGTTTTTT. Translated, it gives CASSPQAGANTGELFF.

The chain combines TRBV4-1 with TRBJ2-7, with 8 bases identical to TRBD2. V lost 0 bases and J lost 3; bases outside the gene matches: 4. CDR1 MGHRA and CDR2 YSYEKL come from the germline V gene. The CDR3 runs 15 residues. The CDR3 nucleotides are TGCGCCAGCAGCCAAGATAGTACTAGCGGCTACGAGCAGTACTTC. It encodes CASSQDSTSGYEQYF.

CDR3 loop: CASHTPISGRYEQYF. As DNA, the CDR3 is TGTGCCAGCCACACCCCTATTAGCGGGAGGTACGAGCAGTACTTC. V usage is TRBV7-2 and J usage is TRBJ2-7, with TRBD2 identical over 10 bases. The CDR3 has 15 residues. After removal of 8 bases from V and 4 bases from J, the junction contained 11 bases not matched to a gene. CDR1 SGHTA and CDR2 FQGNSA come from the germline V gene.

The DNA of the CDR3 is TGTGCCAGCAGTCACGTCGAAGCGGGAGGCTCCACTTACTCTGGGGCCAACGTCCTGACTTTC. Encoded protein: CASSHVEAGGSTYSGANVLTF. The genes are TRBV9 and TRBJ2-6; 9 bases fit TRBD2. CDR1 is SGDLS and CDR2 is YYNGEE in the germline V gene. The junction had 18 bases not matched to a gene; V was cut back by 5 bases and J by 0 bases. This CDR3 has 21 amino acids.

The chain couples TRBV5-1 to TRBJ1-6; 8 bases match TRBD1. CDR3 length: 16 amino acids. Germline values: CDR1 SGHRS, CDR2 YFSETQ. Germline trimming cut 5 bases from V and 10 bases from J; bases unmatched to any gene: 14. CDR3 sequence reads: CASSRAGQGGRSPLHF. The CDR3 DNA reads as TGCGCCAGCAGTCGTGCCGGACAGGGCGGTCGGTCACCCCTCCACTTT.

The CDR3 here is CASRDMQGFLHSPLHF. For the CDR3, the DNA is TGTGCCAGCAGGGATATGCAGGGGTTCCTCCATTCACCCCTCCACTTT. V and J are TRBV6-1 and TRBJ1-6; TRBD1 is a possible D gene (6 bases). CDR1 MNHNS and CDR2 SASEGT come from the germline V gene. This CDR3 contains 16 residues. Trimming removed 6 bases at V and 8 bases at J, with 20 bases between.

This clonotype was counted once. The chain has TRBV5-1 and TRBJ2-3, with D perhaps matching TRBD2 (5 bases). Trimming stripped 5 bases from V and 7 bases from J, with 17 bases between. Germline V gene data show CDR1 as SGHRS and CDR2 as YFSETQ. The CDR3 has 14 residues. The CDR3 reads CASRSGNSQNTQYF. For the CDR3, the DNA is TGCGCCAGCAGGTCCGGGAACTCACAGAATACGCAGTATTTT. Variable domain in full (rest from reference TRBV5-1 and TRBJ2-3): KAGVTQTPRYLIKTRGQQVTLSCSPISGHRSVSWYQQTPGQGLQFLFEYFSETQRNKGNFPGRFSGRQFSNSRSEMNVSTLELGDSALYLCASRSGNSQNTQYFGPGTRLTVL.

J is TRBJ2-3 and V is TRBV6-5; tentative D call: TRBD1 (5 bases). Trimming removed 5 bases at V and 4 bases at J, with 10 bases between. This CDR3 has 13 amino acids. CDR1 MNHEY and CDR2 SVGAGI come from the germline V gene. CDR3 sequence reads: CASSESRADTQYF. The CDR3 nucleotides are TGTGCCAGCAGTGAAAGCAGGGCAGATACGCAGTATTTT.

On this clonotype itself: A much larger clone is a single base away; this may be a read error. The CDR3 ends on some other residue instead of the conserved phenylalanine or tryptophan, so this is likely a read error. The chain has TRBV4-1 and TRBJ1-2; TRBD1 aligns across 8 bases. Trimming took 4 bases from V and 7 from J; bases not matched to a gene: 11. The CDR3 runs 15 residues. Germline CDR1 reads MGHRA; CDR2 reads YSYEKL. CDR3 sequence: CASSRTRGPQGGYTL. The CDR3 coding sequence is TGCGCCAGCAGCCGGACCAGGGGGCCCCAAGGTGGCTACACCCTC.